Shown below are 9 T cell receptor beta chains from a single sample sequenced in a study of CD8 T cells in Susac syndrome. RNA, at about 0.45 to 1 ug, was reverse transcribed with random hexamers. TCRdb used MiXCR to reprocess the immunoSEQ multiplex PCR reads, holding one entry per CDR3 protein. Here the sample spans just over 80,000 distinct CDR3 sequences, approximately 94% being singletons. The sequencing input was CD8+ T cells from PBMCs. The source of these receptors is a human donor in good health.

The chain carries TRBV2 and TRBJ1-1; D remains ambiguous. CDR3 length: 13 amino acids. Per germline, CDR1 SNHLY and CDR2 FYNNEI. The V and J ends lost 2 bases and 0 bases respectively, with 4 bases between them. This CDR3 is CASSELLNTEAFF. The CDR3 DNA follows: TGTGCCAGCAGTGAACTCCTGAACACTGAAGCTTTCTTT.

V and J are TRBV7-3 and TRBJ2-2; D is uncertain. V was clipped by 3 bases and J by 3 bases, with 2 bases between them. Germline V gene lookup returns CDR1 SGHTA and CDR2 FQGTGA. This CDR3 has 12 residues. CDR3 residues: CASSFDTGELFF. CDR3 nucleotides: TGTGCCAGCAGCTTCGACACCGGGGAGCTGTTTTTT.

The chain recombines TRBV6-1 with TRBJ1-2; 7 nucleotides align to TRBD1. CDR1 and CDR2 (germline): MNHNS, SASEGT. Germline trimming cut 6 bases from V and 2 bases from J; bases unmatched to any gene: 3. The CDR3 loop spans 13 amino acids. CDR3 residues: CASSQTGNYGYTF. In DNA form, the CDR3 reads TGTGCCAGCAGCCAGACAGGGAACTATGGCTACACCTTC.

This clonotype was seen a few times. The rearrangement uses TRBV6-2 or TRBV6-3 and TRBJ2-7, with TRBD1 matching 10 bases. Germline lookup yields CDR1 MNHEY and CDR2 SVGEGT. This CDR3 region has 13 residues. J lost 4 bases, V lost 4 bases, and 1 base had no gene match. CDR3 nucleotides: TGTGCCAGCAGTTGGACAGGGGGGTACGAGCAGTACGTC. This encodes CASSWTGGYEQYV.

The V and J genes are TRBV29-1 and TRBJ1-1; 10 positions agree with TRBD1. J lost 3 bases, V lost 6 bases, and 4 bases had no gene match. This CDR3 is built from 13 residues. Germline V gene lookup returns CDR1 SQVTM and CDR2 ANQGSEA. The CDR3 is CSVWTGGDTEAFF. CDR3 sequence (DNA): TGCAGCGTCTGGACAGGGGGAGACACTGAAGCTTTCTTT.

The chain joins TRBV27 to TRBJ2-1; TRBD2 agrees at 13 bases. The germline CDR1 and CDR2 sequences are MNHEY and SMNVEV (reference sequence). The CDR3 has 15 amino acids. J was trimmed by 8 bases and V by 4 bases; bases with no gene match: 5. CDR3 nucleotides: TGTGCCAGCAGTTCCTGGACTAGCGGGAGAGATGAGCAGTTCTTC. It is translated as CASSSWTSGRDEQFF.

This chain joins TRBV7-9 and TRBJ2-6; D is uncertain. V lost 7 bases to trimming and J lost 2 bases, with 3 bases between them. CDR3 length equals 12 residues. Germline values: CDR1 SEHNR, CDR2 FQNEAQ (reference sequence). The CDR3 DNA is TGTGCCAGCAACCCTGGGGCCAACGTCCTGACTTTC. Translating gives CASNPGANVLTF.

The rearrangement uses TRBV10-3 and TRBJ2-3; D is unresolved. CDR1 is ENHRY and CDR2 is SYGVKD in the germline V gene. The V end was cut by 6 bases, the J end by 0 bases, with 13 bases between. The CDR3 has 15 residues. The CDR3 region has the DNA TGTGCCATCAGGGTAAACACCCCTAGCACAGATACGCAGTATTTT. It codes for CAIRVNTPSTDTQYF.

The chain couples TRBV4-1 to TRBJ2-1, with TRBD2 identical over 7 bases. Trimming at V came to 0 bases and at J to 7 bases, leaving 6 bases not matched to a gene. Per germline, CDR1 MGHRA and CDR2 YSYEKL. The CDR3 spans 15 residues. The CDR3 reads CASSQDRGDRNEQFF. CDR3 DNA: TGCGCCAGCAGCCAAGATCGGGGGGATCGGAATGAGCAGTTCTTC.